The clone carrying this T cell receptor beta chain showed up just once. Source study methods: Scientists estimated how many nucleated cells there were by amplifying reference gene primers. Repertoires were generated with immunoSEQ multiplex PCR, while TCRdb's copy carries only in-frame clones and drops some. The V and J calls and clone size are taken from that table; D and trimming were inferred from the DNA. Of 200,000 to 250,000 clones listed, roughly 86% were seen once; the top ten hold more than 10%. This record belongs to a study of blood T cell repertoires in COVID-19. Study-wide background: T cells, B-cell-depleted T cells, or PBMCs supplied cDNA or gDNA.

The V end was cut by 2 bases, the J end by 3 bases, with 8 bases between. The CDR3 runs to 14 residues. CDR1 MGHRA and CDR2 YSYEKL come from the germline V gene. This chain connects TRBV4-1 to TRBJ1-5, with D hard to call. The TCR comes from a middle-aged woman with acute or convalescent COVID-19. The sequencing input was peripheral blood. CDR3 sequence: CASSQTRPNQPQHF. The CDR3 bases are TGCGCCAGCAGCCAAACTAGACCCAATCAGCCCCAGCATTTT.